This is a list of T cell receptor beta chains from one sample in a study of monozygotic twins with inflammatory bowel disease. TCRdb re-called the 5' RACE reads, yielding one record per CDR3 amino acid sequence without DNA. The table lists some 150,000 distinct CDR3 sequences. Material for sequencing was blood. These receptors originate from a human donor with ulcerative colitis or Crohn's disease, or a healthy co-twin of an affected twin (not recorded which). The CDR3 runs from the conserved cysteine through the conserved F or W.

V gene: TRBV5-1
J gene: TRBJ2-3
CDR3 protein: CASSLSPGQDTDTQYF

V gene: TRBV29-1
J gene: TRBJ2-1
CDR3 protein: CSGGGLGRGLFF

V gene: TRBV5-4
J gene: TRBJ2-5
CDR3 protein: CASSLEGYQQTQYF

V gene: TRBV5-5
J gene: TRBJ2-5
CDR3 protein: CASSLGGLAGDQETQYF

V gene: TRBV28
J gene: TRBJ1-5
CDR3 protein: CASTGPSNQPQHF

V gene: TRBV4-1
J gene: TRBJ2-1
CDR3 protein: CASKRLAGMPHEQFF

V gene: TRBV5-6
J gene: TRBJ2-3
CDR3 protein: CASSFGGGLSTDTQYF

V gene: TRBV20-1
J gene: TRBJ1-4
CDR3 protein: CSARRSAAEEKLFF

V gene: TRBV4-2
J gene: TRBJ2-1
CDR3 protein: CASSLADEQFF

V gene: TRBV12-3/TRBV12-4
J gene: TRBJ2-7
CDR3 protein: CASSPGLSSYEQYF

V gene: TRBV20-1
J gene: TRBJ1-1
CDR3 protein: CSARDMVAEAFF

V gene: TRBV18
J gene: TRBJ2-5
CDR3 protein: CASSPSRGLLLLQETQYF

V gene: TRBV12-3/TRBV12-4
J gene: TRBJ2-7
CDR3 protein: CAISRDRGSYEQYF

V gene: TRBV6-2/TRBV6-3
J gene: TRBJ2-7
CDR3 protein: CASSYARRPSSYEQYF

V gene: TRBV6-2/TRBV6-3
J gene: TRBJ1-1
CDR3 protein: CASSSYADWNTEAFF

V gene: TRBV20-1
J gene: TRBJ2-4
CDR3 protein: CSAPAASSGNALFPYF

V gene: TRBV6-1
J gene: TRBJ2-3
CDR3 protein: CASSSRKQVADTQYF

V gene: TRBV6-5
J gene: TRBJ1-4
CDR3 protein: CASSYSIRGADEKLFF

V gene: TRBV5-1
J gene: TRBJ1-2
CDR3 protein: CASSSADRDRDYGDYGYTF

V gene: TRBV18
J gene: TRBJ2-7
CDR3 protein: CASSNPGQGIYEQYF

V gene: TRBV19
J gene: TRBJ2-2
CDR3 protein: CASTGRGLWNTGELFF

V gene: TRBV5-8
J gene: TRBJ1-2
CDR3 protein: CASSSQDRGRNGYTF

V gene: TRBV29-1
J gene: TRBJ2-5
CDR3 protein: CSVDKVGGETQYF

V gene: TRBV27
J gene: TRBJ1-5
CDR3 protein: CASSFGGGQPQHF

V gene: TRBV20-1
J gene: TRBJ2-1
CDR3 protein: CSAPEWNEQFF

V gene: TRBV7-3
J gene: TRBJ2-7
CDR3 protein: CASSLSSGPYEQYF

V gene: TRBV5-1
J gene: TRBJ2-5
CDR3 protein: CASSLALAEETQYF